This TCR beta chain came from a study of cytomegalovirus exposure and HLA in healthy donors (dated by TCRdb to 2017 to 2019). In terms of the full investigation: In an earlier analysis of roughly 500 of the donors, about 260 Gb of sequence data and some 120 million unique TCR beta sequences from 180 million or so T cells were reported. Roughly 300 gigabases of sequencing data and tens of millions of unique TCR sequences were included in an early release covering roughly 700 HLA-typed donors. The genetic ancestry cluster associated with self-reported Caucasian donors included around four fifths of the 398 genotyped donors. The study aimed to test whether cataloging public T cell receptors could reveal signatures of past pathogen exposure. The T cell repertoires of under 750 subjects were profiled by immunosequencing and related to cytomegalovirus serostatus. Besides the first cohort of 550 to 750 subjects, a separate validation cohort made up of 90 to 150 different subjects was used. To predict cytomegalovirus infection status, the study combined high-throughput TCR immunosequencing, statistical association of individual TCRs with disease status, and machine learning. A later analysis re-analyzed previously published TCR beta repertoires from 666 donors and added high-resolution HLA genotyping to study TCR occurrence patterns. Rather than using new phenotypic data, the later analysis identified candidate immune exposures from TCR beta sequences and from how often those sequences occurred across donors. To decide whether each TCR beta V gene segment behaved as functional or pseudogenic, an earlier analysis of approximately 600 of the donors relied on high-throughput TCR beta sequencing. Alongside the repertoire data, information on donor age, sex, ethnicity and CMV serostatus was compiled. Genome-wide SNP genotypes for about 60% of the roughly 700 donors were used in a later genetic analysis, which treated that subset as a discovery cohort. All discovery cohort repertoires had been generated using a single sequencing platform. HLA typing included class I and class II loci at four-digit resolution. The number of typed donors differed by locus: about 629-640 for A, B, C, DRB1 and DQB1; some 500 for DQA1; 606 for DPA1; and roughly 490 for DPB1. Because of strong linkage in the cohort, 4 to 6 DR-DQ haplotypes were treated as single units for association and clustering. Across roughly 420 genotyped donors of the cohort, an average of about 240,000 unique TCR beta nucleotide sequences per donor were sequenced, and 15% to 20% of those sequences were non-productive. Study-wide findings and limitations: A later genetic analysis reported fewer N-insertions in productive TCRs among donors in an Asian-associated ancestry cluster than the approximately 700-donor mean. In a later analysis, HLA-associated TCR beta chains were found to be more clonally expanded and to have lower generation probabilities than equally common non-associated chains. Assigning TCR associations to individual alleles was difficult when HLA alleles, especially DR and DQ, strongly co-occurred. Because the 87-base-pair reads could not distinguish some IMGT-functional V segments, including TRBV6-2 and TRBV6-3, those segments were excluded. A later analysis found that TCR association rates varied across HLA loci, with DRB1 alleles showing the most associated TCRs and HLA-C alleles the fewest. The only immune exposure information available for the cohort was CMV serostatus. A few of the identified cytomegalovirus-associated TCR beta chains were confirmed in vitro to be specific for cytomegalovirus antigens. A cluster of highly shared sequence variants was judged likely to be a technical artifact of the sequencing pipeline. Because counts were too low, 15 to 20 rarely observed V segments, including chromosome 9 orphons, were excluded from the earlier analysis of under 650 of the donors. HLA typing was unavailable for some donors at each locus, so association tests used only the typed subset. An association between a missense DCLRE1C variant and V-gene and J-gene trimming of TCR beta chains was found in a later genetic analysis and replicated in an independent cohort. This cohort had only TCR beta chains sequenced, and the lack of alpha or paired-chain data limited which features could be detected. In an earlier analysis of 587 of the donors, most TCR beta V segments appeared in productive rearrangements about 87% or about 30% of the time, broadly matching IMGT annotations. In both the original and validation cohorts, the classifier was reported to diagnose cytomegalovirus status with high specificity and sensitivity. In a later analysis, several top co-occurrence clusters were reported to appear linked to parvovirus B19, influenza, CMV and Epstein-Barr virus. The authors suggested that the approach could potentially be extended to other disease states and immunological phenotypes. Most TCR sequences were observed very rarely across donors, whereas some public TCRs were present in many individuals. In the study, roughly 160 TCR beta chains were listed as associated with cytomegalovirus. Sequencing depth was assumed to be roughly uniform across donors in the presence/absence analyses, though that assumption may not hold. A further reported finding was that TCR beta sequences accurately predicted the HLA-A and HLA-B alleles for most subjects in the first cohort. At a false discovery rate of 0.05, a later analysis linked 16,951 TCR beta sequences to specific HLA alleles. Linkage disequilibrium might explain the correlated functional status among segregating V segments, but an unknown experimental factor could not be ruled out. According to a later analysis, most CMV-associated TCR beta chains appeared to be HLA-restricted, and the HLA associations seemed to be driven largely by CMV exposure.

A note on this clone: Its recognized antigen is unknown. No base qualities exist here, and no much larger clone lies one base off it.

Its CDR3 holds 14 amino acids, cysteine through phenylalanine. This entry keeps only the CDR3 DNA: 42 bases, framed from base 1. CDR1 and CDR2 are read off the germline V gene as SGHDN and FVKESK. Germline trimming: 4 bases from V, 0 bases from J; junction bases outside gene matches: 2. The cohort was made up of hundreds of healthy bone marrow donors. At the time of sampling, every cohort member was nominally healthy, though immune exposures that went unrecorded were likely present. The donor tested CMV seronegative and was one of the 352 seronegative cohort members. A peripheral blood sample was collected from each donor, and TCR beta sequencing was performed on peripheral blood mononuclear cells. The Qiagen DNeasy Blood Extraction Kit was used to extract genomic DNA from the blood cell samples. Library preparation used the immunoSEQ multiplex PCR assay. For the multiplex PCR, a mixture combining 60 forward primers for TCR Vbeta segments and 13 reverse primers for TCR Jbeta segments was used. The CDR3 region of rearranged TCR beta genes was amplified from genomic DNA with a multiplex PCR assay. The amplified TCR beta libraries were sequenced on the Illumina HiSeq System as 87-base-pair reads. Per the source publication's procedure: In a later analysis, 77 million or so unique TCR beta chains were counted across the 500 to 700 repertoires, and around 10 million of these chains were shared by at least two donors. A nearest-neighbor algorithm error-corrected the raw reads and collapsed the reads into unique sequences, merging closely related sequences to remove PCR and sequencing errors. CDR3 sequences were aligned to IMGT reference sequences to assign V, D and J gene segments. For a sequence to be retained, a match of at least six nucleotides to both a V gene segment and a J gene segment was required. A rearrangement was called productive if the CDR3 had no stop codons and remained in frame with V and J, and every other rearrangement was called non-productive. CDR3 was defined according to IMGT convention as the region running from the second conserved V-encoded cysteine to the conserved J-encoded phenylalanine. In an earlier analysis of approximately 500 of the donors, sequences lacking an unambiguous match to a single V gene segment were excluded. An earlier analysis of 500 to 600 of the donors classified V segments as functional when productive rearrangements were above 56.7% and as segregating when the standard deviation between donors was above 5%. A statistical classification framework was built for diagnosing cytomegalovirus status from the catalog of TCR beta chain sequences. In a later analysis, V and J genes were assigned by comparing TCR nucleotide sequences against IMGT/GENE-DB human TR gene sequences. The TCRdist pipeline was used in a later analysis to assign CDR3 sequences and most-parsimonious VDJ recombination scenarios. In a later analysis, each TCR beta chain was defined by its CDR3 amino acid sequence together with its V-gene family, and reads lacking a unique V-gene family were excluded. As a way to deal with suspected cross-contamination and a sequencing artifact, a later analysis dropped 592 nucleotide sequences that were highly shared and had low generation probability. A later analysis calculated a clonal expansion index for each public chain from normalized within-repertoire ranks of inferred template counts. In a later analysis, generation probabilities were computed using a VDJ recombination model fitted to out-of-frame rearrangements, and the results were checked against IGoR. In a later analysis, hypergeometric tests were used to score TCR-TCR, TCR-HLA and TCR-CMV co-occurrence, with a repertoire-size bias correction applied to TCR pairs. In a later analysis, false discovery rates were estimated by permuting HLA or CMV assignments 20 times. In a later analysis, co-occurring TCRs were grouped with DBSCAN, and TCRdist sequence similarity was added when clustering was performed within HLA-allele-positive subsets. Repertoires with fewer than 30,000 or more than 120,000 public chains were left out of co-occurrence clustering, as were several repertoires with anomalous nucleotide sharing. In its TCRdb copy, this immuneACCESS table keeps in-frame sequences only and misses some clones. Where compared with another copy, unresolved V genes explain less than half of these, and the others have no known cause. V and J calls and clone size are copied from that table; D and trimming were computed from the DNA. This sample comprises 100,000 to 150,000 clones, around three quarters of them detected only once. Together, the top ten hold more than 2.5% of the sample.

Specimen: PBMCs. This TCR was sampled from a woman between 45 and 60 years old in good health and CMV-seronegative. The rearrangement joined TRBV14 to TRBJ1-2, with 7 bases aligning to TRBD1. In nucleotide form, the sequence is TGTGCCAGCAGCCGGACAGGCCCTAACTATGGCTACACCTTC. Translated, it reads CASSRTGPNYGYTF. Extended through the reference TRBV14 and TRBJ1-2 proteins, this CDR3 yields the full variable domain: EAGVTQFPSHSVIEKGQTVTLRCDPISGHDNLYWYRRVMGKEIKFLLHFVKESKQDESGMPNNRFLAERTGGTYSTLKVQPAELEDSGVYFCASSRTGPNYGYTFGSGTRLTVV.